The entry that follows covers one T cell receptor (beta chain) sequence. Trimming shortened V by 2 bases and J by 7 bases, and 9 bases separated the two germline ends. Germline V gene sequence: CDR1 MNHNS, CDR2 SASEGT. This CDR3 contains 14 residues. This sample stems from a study of blood T cell repertoires in COVID-19. On the study more broadly: The United States, Italy and Spain provided the acute and convalescent COVID-19 samples. In each case, the material was cDNA or gDNA derived from T cells, B-cell-depleted T cells, or PBMCs.

Per the study methods: Amplification of reference gene primers was used by the study to estimate nucleated cell counts. Repertoires were generated with immunoSEQ multiplex PCR, while TCRdb's copy carries only in-frame clones and drops some. V and J calls and clone size are as listed in that table; D and trimming were resolved from the DNA. The table includes 300,000 or so clones, 70% to 90% detected once. The V call is TRBV6-1, the J call TRBJ1-6; maybe TRBD1 (6 bases). The receptor was isolated from a woman younger than 45 who had recovered from COVID-19. Sample: peripheral blood. CDR3 sequence: CASSELGANSPLHF. The CDR3 nucleotides read TGTGCCAGCAGTGAACTGGGGGCCAATTCACCCCTCCACTTT.